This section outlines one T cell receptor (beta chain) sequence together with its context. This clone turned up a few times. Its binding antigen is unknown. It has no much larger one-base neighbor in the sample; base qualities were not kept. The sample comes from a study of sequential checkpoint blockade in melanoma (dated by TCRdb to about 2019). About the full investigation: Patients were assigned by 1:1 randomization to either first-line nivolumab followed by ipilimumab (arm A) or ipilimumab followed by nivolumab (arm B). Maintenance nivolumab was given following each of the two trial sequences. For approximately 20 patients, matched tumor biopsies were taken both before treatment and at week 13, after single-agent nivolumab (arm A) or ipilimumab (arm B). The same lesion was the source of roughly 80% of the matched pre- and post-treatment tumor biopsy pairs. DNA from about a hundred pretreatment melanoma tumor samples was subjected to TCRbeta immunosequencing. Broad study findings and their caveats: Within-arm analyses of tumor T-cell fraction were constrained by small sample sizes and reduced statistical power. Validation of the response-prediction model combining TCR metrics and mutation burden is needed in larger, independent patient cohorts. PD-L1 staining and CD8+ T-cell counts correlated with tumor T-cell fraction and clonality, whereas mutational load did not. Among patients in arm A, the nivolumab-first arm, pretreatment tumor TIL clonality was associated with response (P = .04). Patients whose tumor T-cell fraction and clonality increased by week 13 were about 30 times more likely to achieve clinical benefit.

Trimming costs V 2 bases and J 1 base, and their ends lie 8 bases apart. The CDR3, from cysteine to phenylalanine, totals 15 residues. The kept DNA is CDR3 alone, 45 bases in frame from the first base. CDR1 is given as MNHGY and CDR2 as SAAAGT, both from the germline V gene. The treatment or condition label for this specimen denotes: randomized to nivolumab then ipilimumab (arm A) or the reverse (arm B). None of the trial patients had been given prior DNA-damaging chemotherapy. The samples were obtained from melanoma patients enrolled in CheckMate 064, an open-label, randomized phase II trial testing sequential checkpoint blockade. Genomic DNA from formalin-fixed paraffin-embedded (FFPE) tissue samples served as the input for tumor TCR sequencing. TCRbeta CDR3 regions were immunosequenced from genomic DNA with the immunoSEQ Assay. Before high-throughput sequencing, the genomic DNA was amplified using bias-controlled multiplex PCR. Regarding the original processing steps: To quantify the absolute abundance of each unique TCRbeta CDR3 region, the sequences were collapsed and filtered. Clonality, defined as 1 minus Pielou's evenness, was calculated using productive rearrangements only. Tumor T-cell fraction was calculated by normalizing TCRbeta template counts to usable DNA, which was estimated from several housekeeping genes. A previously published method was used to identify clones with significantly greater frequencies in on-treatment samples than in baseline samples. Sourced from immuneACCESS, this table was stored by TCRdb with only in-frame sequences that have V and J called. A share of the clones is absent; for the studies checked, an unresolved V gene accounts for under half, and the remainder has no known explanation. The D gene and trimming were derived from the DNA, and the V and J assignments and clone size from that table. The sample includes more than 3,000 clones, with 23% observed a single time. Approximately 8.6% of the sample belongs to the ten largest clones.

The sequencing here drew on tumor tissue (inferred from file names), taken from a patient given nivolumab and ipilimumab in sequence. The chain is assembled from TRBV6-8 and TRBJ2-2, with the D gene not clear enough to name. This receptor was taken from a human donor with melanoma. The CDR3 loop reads CASSYTVGNTGELFF. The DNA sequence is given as TGTGCCAGCAGTTACACGGTCGGGAACACCGGGGAGCTGTTTTTT.